A selection of T cell receptor beta chains follows, all from one sample in a study of blood T cell repertoires in COVID-19. Clones were read by immunoSEQ multiplex PCR, and TCRdb kept only the in-frame ones, dropping some. The sample has approximately 210,000 clones; around 84% are singletons. Sequenced input: peripheral blood. All receptors derive from a man aged 25-40 years with active or convalescent COVID-19. Both conserved end residues are trimmed from each CDR3.

V gene: TRBV30; CDR3 protein: AWSARADTQY
V gene: TRBV4-2; CDR3 protein: ASSGGLTPDTQY
V gene: TRBV6-6; CDR3 protein: ASSYSEGEAF
V gene: TRBV28; CDR3 protein: ASSPVRGVIARTDTQY
V gene: TRBV19; CDR3 protein: ASSSSTGVASPLH
V gene: TRBV6-2/TRBV6-3; CDR3 protein: ASSGTVLYEQY
V gene: TRBV24-1; CDR3 protein: ATSNPGTGDEQY
V gene: TRBV9; CDR3 protein: ASSPNRVQETQY
V gene: TRBV5-8; CDR3 protein: ASSLGLAGNTGELF
V gene: TRBV10-3; CDR3 protein: AVGNRVQIAGYT
V gene: TRBV3-1/TRBV3-2; CDR3 protein: ASSSGAWGSPLH
V gene: TRBV6-6; CDR3 protein: ATGGGDRLNTEAF
V gene: TRBV7-9; CDR3 protein: ASSLALEQGGYT
V gene: TRBV7-9; CDR3 protein: ASSPGTEGPGYT
V gene: TRBV29-1; CDR3 protein: SADRTDTQY
V gene: TRBV7-2; CDR3 protein: ASSPDYNYEQY
V gene: TRBV5-6; CDR3 protein: ASNPTDRVDIDTQY
V gene: TRBV15; CDR3 protein: ATSREGQGGEKLF
V gene: TRBV24-1; CDR3 protein: ATPSGYQETQY
V gene: TRBV6-8; CDR3 protein: ASRGQGWNQPQH
V gene: TRBV10-3; CDR3 protein: AISADGTATNYGYT
V gene: TRBV5-4; CDR3 protein: ASSLRRSANTGELF
V gene: TRBV13; CDR3 protein: ASGGAPPGGFTDTQY
V gene: TRBV28; CDR3 protein: ASSLWQGQGADYGYT
V gene: TRBV5-1; CDR3 protein: ASSLTDYADTQY
V gene: TRBV15; CDR3 protein: ATSRDRNRGETQY
V gene: TRBV18; CDR3 protein: ASSRLAGDEQF
V gene: TRBV2; CDR3 protein: ASSESLSGSRETQY
V gene: TRBV2; CDR3 protein: ASRVSYEQY
V gene: TRBV23-1; CDR3 protein: ASSQGGGAATNEKLF
V gene: TRBV5-6; CDR3 protein: ASSPLDRDYEQY
V gene: TRBV29-1; CDR3 protein: SVRRGTGGDEQY
V gene: TRBV7-9; CDR3 protein: ASSLLSPNTEAF
V gene: TRBV28; CDR3 protein: ASRTGDNSPLH
V gene: TRBV11-2; CDR3 protein: ASSFHRGGYT
V gene: TRBV15; CDR3 protein: ATSRTRDRVIGNQPQH
V gene: TRBV7-2; CDR3 protein: ASSLAGTEAYEQY
V gene: TRBV7-2; CDR3 protein: ASSLTGNTEAF
V gene: TRBV29-1; CDR3 protein: SVGGSADQPQH